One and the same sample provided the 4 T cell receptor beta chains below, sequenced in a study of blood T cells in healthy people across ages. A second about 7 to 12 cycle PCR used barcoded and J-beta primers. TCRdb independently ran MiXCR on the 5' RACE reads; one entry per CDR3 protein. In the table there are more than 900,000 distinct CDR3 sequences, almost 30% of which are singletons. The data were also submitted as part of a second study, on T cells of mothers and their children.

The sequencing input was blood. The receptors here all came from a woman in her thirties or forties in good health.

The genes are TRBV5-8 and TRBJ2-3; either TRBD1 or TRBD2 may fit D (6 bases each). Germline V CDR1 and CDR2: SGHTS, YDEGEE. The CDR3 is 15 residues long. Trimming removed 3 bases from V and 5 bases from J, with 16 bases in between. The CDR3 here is CASSWRASRGDTQYF. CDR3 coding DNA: TGTGCCAGCAGCTGGAGGGCCAGCAGGGGAGATACGCAGTATTTT.

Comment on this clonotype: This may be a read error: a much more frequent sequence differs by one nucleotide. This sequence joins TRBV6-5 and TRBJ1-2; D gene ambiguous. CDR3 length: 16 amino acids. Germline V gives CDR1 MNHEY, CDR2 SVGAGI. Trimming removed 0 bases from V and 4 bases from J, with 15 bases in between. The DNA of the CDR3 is TGTGCCAGCAGTTACTCAATGGGGAGATACGGCTATGGCTACACCTTC. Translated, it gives CASSYSMGRYGYGYTF.

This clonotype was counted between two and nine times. The CDR3 loop reads CASSPPQGLNTEAFF. CDR3 DNA: TGTGCCAGCAGTCCACCACAGGGATTGAACACTGAAGCTTTCTTT. This chain joins TRBV28 and TRBJ1-1; D is perhaps TRBD1 (6 bases). Germline CDR1 MDHEN, CDR2 SYDVKM. This CDR3 is built from 15 residues. The V end was cut by 5 bases, the J end by 0 bases, with 13 bases between.

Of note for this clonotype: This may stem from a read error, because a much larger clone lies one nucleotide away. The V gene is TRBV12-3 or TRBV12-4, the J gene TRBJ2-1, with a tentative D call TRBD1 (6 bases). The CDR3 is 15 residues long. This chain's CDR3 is CAGSFGGYSYNEQFF. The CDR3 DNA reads TGTGCCGGCAGTTTTGGGGGCTACTCCTACAATGAGCAGTTCTTC.